These T cell receptor beta chains were read from a single sample in a study of metastatic and nonmetastatic thyroid tumors. With MiXCR, TCRdb called clones anew from the PCR reads. The sample has fewer than 40,000 clones; about a fifth are singletons. The sample comprised tumor tissue. These receptors were obtained from a male donor with papillary thyroid cancer or a benign thyroid nodule (not recorded which). Some clones in this sample may be carry-over from other donors' samples. Each CDR3 is given with its conserved first and last residue. The D gene is left open where the match is weak. Expanded clones are given a class, and other clones once, few, many or no size at all.

TRBD2	TRBJ2-7	TRBV20-1	medium-sized	TGCAGTGCTAGGGGGGTAGCGGGAGGGTCCTTGTACGAGCAGTACTTC	CSARGVAGGSLYEQYF
TRBD1	TRBJ1-1	TRBV30	NA	TGTGCCTGGGAGGGACAGGGAAGGACTGAAGCTTTCTTT	CAWEGQGRTEAFF
NA	TRBJ2-1	TRBV29-1	many	TGCAGCGTAAACCGACAGGGAGGGGAGGAGCAGTTCTTC	CSVNRQGGEEQFF
TRBD1	TRBJ2-7	TRBV20-1	NA	TGCAGTGCTAGCCTTGGTGGGACAGGGCATTCGGGGGAGCAGTACTTC	CSASLGGTGHSGEQYF
TRBD2	TRBJ2-7	TRBV7-8	NA	TGTGCCAGCAGCTGGGTACTAGCGGAGAGCTCCTACGAGCAGTACTTC	CASSWVLAESSYEQYF
NA	TRBJ1-5	TRBV20-1	many	TGCAGTGCTCGGAGCGTCCAGGGAACTCAGCCCCAGCATTTT	CSARSVQGTQPQHF
NA	TRBJ1-5	TRBV19	medium-sized	TGTGCCAGTAGTATTGGGGGTAACAATCAGCCCCAGCATTTT	CASSIGGNNQPQHF
NA	TRBJ1-1	TRBV5-1	medium-sized	TGCGCCAGCAGCGAGAACAGCGGGACTGAAGCTTTCTTT	CASSENSGTEAFF
TRBD1	TRBJ1-2	TRBV12-3/TRBV12-4	few	TGTGCCAGCAGTTTAAACAGGGGATCATACTATGGCTACACCTTC	CASSLNRGSYYGYTF
TRBD1	TRBJ2-7	TRBV6-1	medium-sized	TGTGCCAGCAGTTCCGGACAGGGGCGAAGGTATGAGCAGTACTTC	CASSSGQGRRYEQYF
TRBD1	TRBJ1-2	TRBV2	many	TGTGCCAGCAGTGCTGGACAGGGGAGATATGGCTACACCTTC	CASSAGQGRYGYTF
NA	TRBJ2-7	TRBV10-3	NA	TGTGCCACCTCAGCGGATATTCAGGTGGACTACGAGCAGTACTTC	CATSADIQVDYEQYF
NA	TRBJ1-5	TRBV30	NA	TGTGCCTGGAGAAACACAGGCCGGGCTCAGCCCCAGCATTTT	CAWRNTGRAQPQHF
TRBD1	TRBJ1-2	TRBV20-1	many	TGCAGTGCCTCGGGACAGGCAGACTTGTATGGCTACACCTTC	CSASGQADLYGYTF
NA	TRBJ1-2	TRBV6-2/TRBV6-3	many	TGTGCCAGCAGTTACAACCCGCCGGACTATGGCTACACCTTC	CASSYNPPDYGYTF
NA	TRBJ1-1	TRBV7-2	medium-sized	TGTGCCAGCAGCTTAGGTGATTCAGGCTACACTGAAGCTTTCTTT	CASSLGDSGYTEAFF
TRBD2	TRBJ2-3	TRBV29-1	many	TGCAGCGTTGAAAGACTAGCGGGAGATACGCAGTATTTT	CSVERLAGDTQYF
NA	TRBJ1-4	TRBV20-1	many	TGCAGTGCTAGAGATCACGACAACCTTGAAAAACTGTTTTTT	CSARDHDNLEKLFF
NA	TRBJ1-6	TRBV7-8	NA	TGTGCCAGCAGCTTACCGTTTCCCTATAATTCACCCCTCCACTTT	CASSLPFPYNSPLHF
TRBD2	TRBJ2-1	TRBV11-1	NA	TGTGCCAGCACCAGGTGGCTAGCGGGAGGTCTAAGGTACAATGAGCAGTTCTTC	CASTRWLAGGLRYNEQFF
NA	TRBJ1-2	TRBV28	few	TGTGCCAGCAGAGTCCGGACAGCCGCTCCTAACTATGGCTACACCTTC	CASRVRTAAPNYGYTF
NA	TRBJ2-7	TRBV5-1	NA	TGCGCCAGCAGCGCAACAGGGAGTTACGAGCAGTACTTC	CASSATGSYEQYF
TRBD1	TRBJ2-1	TRBV19	many	TGTGCCAGTAGTATAGTACAGGGGAATGAGCAGTTCTTC	CASSIVQGNEQFF
NA	TRBJ1-4	TRBV6-1	many	TGTGCCAGCCGGGAACATAATGAAAAACTGTTTTTT	CASREHNEKLFF
NA	TRBJ1-5	TRBV6-1	many	TGTGCCAGCAGTCCTACCTATAGCAATCAGCCCCAGCATTTT	CASSPTYSNQPQHF
TRBD1	TRBJ2-5	TRBV7-2	NA	TGTGCCAGCAGTACCTTACCAACGGGACAGGGGCCAATCCAGTACTTC	CASSTLPTGQGPIQYF
TRBD1	TRBJ2-5	TRBV12-3/TRBV12-4	many	TGTGCCAGCGGAGACAGGGGACAAGAGACCCAGTACTTC	CASGDRGQETQYF
NA	TRBJ1-2	TRBV20-1	many	TGCAGTGCTAATCCCGGGGACAATCTGAGAGGCGTAGGCTATGGCTACACCTTC	CSANPGDNLRGVGYGYTF
TRBD2	TRBJ2-7	TRBV20-1	medium-sized	TGCAGTGCTATTAGCGGGAGGGCCCACGAGCAGTACTTC	CSAISGRAHEQYF
NA	TRBJ2-1	TRBV12-3/TRBV12-4	NA	TGTGCCAGCAGTTTAGTCAGTTGGTCCCACAATGAGCAGTTCTTC	CASSLVSWSHNEQFF
NA	TRBJ2-5	TRBV2	NA	TGTGCCAGCAGTGAATTAAGGTCCGCTACGGGGATCCAGACACAGTACTTC	CASSELRSATGIQTQYF
TRBD1	TRBJ1-2	TRBV12-3/TRBV12-4	NA	TGTGCCAGCAGTTTATCCCAAGGGACAGGGTATGGCCACACCTTC	CASSLSQGTGYGHTF
NA	TRBJ2-7	TRBV3-1	NA	TGTGCCAGCAGCCAAGTCGACTGGGTCGAGCAGTACTTC	CASSQVDWVEQYF
NA	TRBJ2-7	TRBV2	NA	TGTGCCAGCAGTGAAGATCTGGGAACCTACGAGCAGTACTTC	CASSEDLGTYEQYF
NA	TRBJ2-7	TRBV6-1	few	TGTGCCAGTCATCGCACCGGTGGAAGGGAACGGCAGTACTTC	CASHRTGGRERQYF
NA	TRBJ2-3	TRBV20-1	many	TGCAGTGCTAGGAGTATGCGCTCCACAGATACGCAGTATTTT	CSARSMRSTDTQYF
TRBD1	TRBJ1-3	TRBV6-1	few	TGTGCCAGCAGTGAGGACAGGTTTTACTACTCTGGAAACACCATATATTTT	CASSEDRFYYSGNTIYF
NA	TRBJ2-7	TRBV20-1	NA	TGCAGTGCCAGCTCCACCAAATACGAGCAGTACTTC	CSASSTKYEQYF
NA	TRBJ2-6	TRBV19	NA	TGTGCCAGTAGGGGACTCCCAAGTCTAAGGGGGGCCAACGTCCTGACTTTC	CASRGLPSLRGANVLTF